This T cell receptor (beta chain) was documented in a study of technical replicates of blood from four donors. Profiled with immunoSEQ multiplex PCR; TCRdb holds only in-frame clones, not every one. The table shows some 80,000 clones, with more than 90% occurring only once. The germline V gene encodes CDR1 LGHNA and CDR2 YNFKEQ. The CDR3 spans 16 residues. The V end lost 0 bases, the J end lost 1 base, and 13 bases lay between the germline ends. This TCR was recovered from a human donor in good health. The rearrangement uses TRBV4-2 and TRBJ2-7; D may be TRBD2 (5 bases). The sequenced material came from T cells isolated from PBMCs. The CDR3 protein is CASSQDGEGRSYEQYF. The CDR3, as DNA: TGTGCCAGCAGCCAAGACGGAGAGGGCCGGTCCTACGAGCAGTACTTC.